A single sample gave rise to the 24 T cell receptor delta chains below, sequenced in a study of gamma-delta T cells after stem cell transplantation. TCRdb re-called the RT-PCR reads through CATT. The sample consists of around 3,000 delta-chain clones, 4% to 6% of them appearing once. What was sequenced was gamma-delta T cells. The receptors were sampled from a human donor. It is not recorded whose cells these are; they may come from a transplant donor.

For this clone: The mismatch at residue 4 between this DNA's translation and the TCRdb protein of a much larger clone likely reflects a read error; the protein shown is translated from the DNA. The chain is built from TRDV2 and TRDJ1; TRDD3 matches at 8 bases. Germline CDR1 is GEAIGNYY and CDR2 is EKD. There are 19 residues in the CDR3. CDR3 amino acids: CACNTLRPGGPTHTDKLIF. For the CDR3, the DNA is TGTGCCTGTAACACCCTCCGACCTGGGGGACCGACCCACACCGATAAACTCATCTTT.

This clone was seen a few times. TCRdb's listed protein matches a much larger clone and diverges from this DNA's translation at residue 15, likely through a read error; the protein shown comes from the DNA. The genes are TRDV2 and TRDJ1, with D possibly TRDD3 on 6 matching bases. CDR3 length equals 17 residues. Germline values: CDR1 GEAIGNYY, CDR2 EKD. The CDR3, as DNA: TGTGCCTGTGACACCGTTGGGGGGAAAACGGATACCGATAAACCCATCTTT. It encodes CACDTVGGKTDTDKPIF.

Comments on this clone: The protein held in TCRdb is that of a much larger clone and does not match this DNA's translation at residue 2, likely because of a read error; the protein shown is translated from the DNA. The chain joins TRDV2 to TRDJ1; TRDD3 is a possible D gene (6 bases). The length of the CDR3 is 14 residues. The germline CDR1 and CDR2 sequences are GEAIGNYY and EKD. Here the CDR3 reads CSCDLTGRTDKLIF. As DNA, the CDR3 is TGTTCCTGTGACCTGACTGGGAGGACCGATAAACTCATCTTT.

With respect to this clone: A far larger clone is one base from this, pointing to a likely read error. The chain joins TRDV2 to TRDJ1, with D possibly matching TRDD3 (5 bases). There are 25 residues in the CDR3. Trimming cost V 0 bases and J 2 bases, with 42 bases left between them. Germline V gene data show CDR1 as GEAIGNYY and CDR2 as EKD. CDR3 in DNA: TGTGCCTGTGACACCTTAAATCCTCCCATACTGGAGGATAAGGGACCAGACCGTATGACCGATAAACTCATCTTT. Its protein product is CACDTLNPPILEDKGPDRMTDKLIF.

With respect to this clone: This DNA's translation differs at residue 7 from TCRdb's protein, which comes from a much larger clone; a read error is likely, and the protein shown is translated from the DNA. The gene calls are TRDV2 and TRDJ1; D is perhaps TRDD3 (6 bases). The germline V gene has CDR1 GEAIGNYY and CDR2 EKD. This CDR3 has 20 amino acids. Trimming left V 1 base short and J 3 bases short, with 29 bases between. CDR3 sequence: CACDTGYLLLGAPVPDKLIF. The DNA of the CDR3 is TGTGCCTGTGACACAGGGTATCTTTTGTTGGGGGCCCCCGTACCCGATAAACTCATCTTT.

For this clone: The protein TCRdb gives is from a much larger clone and does not agree with this DNA's translation at residue 12, likely a read error; the protein shown here comes from the DNA. The chain links TRDV2 to TRDJ1; 8 positions agree with TRDD3. The CDR3 contains 16 residues. From germline, CDR1 is GEAIGNYY and CDR2 EKD. The CDR3 spells CACDTMAGGPTYKLIF. CDR3 DNA sequence: TGTGCCTGTGACACAATGGCTGGGGGACCCACCTATAAACTCATCTTT.

There are many counts of this clone. Only one base separates this from a far larger clonotype, so it likely reflects a read error. The V gene is TRDV2, the J gene TRDJ1; TRDD3 agrees at 12 bases. The length of the CDR3 is 18 residues. J lost 3 bases, V lost 0 bases, and 10 bases had no gene match. The germline V gene encodes CDR1 GEAIGNYY and CDR2 EKD. The CDR3 sequence: CACDTLNLGDTQADKLIF. In DNA form, the CDR3 reads TGTGCCTGTGACACCTTAAACCTGGGGGATACGCAAGCCGATAAACTCATCTTT.

This clone was detected only a few times. This likely stems from a read error, as it lies one base from a far larger clone. Other nucleotide sequences from this sample produce the same CDR3. The chain recombines TRDV2 with TRDJ1; D may be TRDD3 (5 bases). Germline values: CDR1 GEAIGNYY, CDR2 EKD. The CDR3 has 13 residues. The CDR3 DNA reads TGTGCCTGTGACACCTGGGGCACCGACAAACTCATCTTT. Amino acids: CACDTWGTDKLIF.

The table lists this clone with a few counts. The protein that TCRdb holds for this DNA derives from a much larger clone and differs from the translated DNA at residue 6, which likely indicates a read error; the protein shown here is translated from the DNA. Other DNA variants within this sample encode the same CDR3. V and J are TRDV2 and TRDJ1; 8 nucleotides match TRDD3. Losses at the gene ends were 0 bases for V and 7 bases for J; bases not matched to a gene: 9. The CDR3 is made up of 15 amino acids. In germline, CDR1 is GEAIGNYY, CDR2 EKD. CDR3 nucleotides: TGTGCCTGTGACACCGCCGGGCGGGATACGGGTAAACTCATCTTT. This sequence encodes CACDTAGRDTGKLIF.

This clone occurred a few times. The rearrangement joins TRDV2 to TRDJ1; the match to TRDD3 covers 7 bases. The CDR3 has 15 residues. Germline V gene data show CDR1 as GEAIGNYY and CDR2 as EKD. J lost 0 bases, V lost 1 base, and 4 bases had no gene match. This CDR3 reads CACDTVGYHTDKLIF. CDR3 nucleotides: TGTGCCTGTGACACGGTGGGATACCACACCGATAAACTCATCTTT.

This clone is classed as medium-sized. J is TRDJ3 and V is TRDV2; D is unresolved. Between the trimmed V and J ends, which lost 0 bases and 0 bases, there was a span of 14 bases. The CDR3 is 19 residues long. Germline V CDR1 and CDR2: GEAIGNYY, EKD. The DNA of the CDR3 is TGTGCCTGTGACACCGTTCGGGCCCCACTCTCCTGGGACACCCGACAGATGTTTTTC. Translating it yields CACDTVRAPLSWDTRQMFF.

The sample holds a few counts of this clone. Since a far larger clone is one base different, this is likely a read error. V gene TRDV2 combines with J gene TRDJ3, with 8 bases lining up with TRDD3. CDR3 length: 19 amino acids. The J segment lost 0 bases and the V segment lost 0 bases, leaving 6 bases of the junction unmatched. Per the germline V gene, CDR1 is GEAIGNYY and CDR2 is EKD. DNA of the CDR3: TGTGCCTGTGACACCGCAGGGGATACCAGCTCCTGGGACACCCGACAGATGTTTTTC. Its protein is CACDTAGDTSSWDTRQMFF.

This clone showed up just a few times. The protein that TCRdb holds for this DNA derives from a much larger clone and differs from the translated DNA at residue 14, which likely indicates a read error; the protein shown here is translated from the DNA. The CDR3 DNA is TGTGCCTGTGACACCTTAAACCTGGGGGATACGCAAACCGGTAAACTCATCTTT. The encoded protein is CACDTLNLGDTQTGKLIF. The chain employs TRDV2 and TRDJ1, with 12 bases matching TRDD3. Germline loops: CDR1 GEAIGNYY, CDR2 EKD. The CDR3 is 18 amino acids.

Of note for this clone: This DNA's translation and the protein TCRdb lists, from a much larger clone, do not match at residue 11, likely due to a read error; the protein shown is translated from the DNA. V and J are TRDV2 and TRDJ1; 8 bases line up with TRDD3. CDR1 and CDR2 (germline): GEAIGNYY, EKD. V dropped 1 base and J dropped 3; count of bases not matched to a gene: 9. The CDR3 is 16 amino acids. DNA of the CDR3: TGTGCCTGTGACACAATGGCTGGGGGACCCGCCGATAAACTCATCTTT. It translates to CACDTMAGGPADKLIF.

A note on this clone: TCRdb lists the protein of a much larger clone for this DNA, which differs at residue 3, so this is likely a read error; the protein given here is translated from the DNA itself. The chain has TRDV2 and TRDJ1; 9 bases are a match to TRDD3. The germline V gene has CDR1 GEAIGNYY and CDR2 EKD. This CDR3 spans 17 amino acids. The CDR3 loop reads CARDTVGDIRSTDKLIF. The CDR3 DNA follows: TGTGCCCGTGACACAGTGGGGGATATAAGGTCCACCGATAAACTCATCTTT.

In this sample, this clone is medium-sized (0.01 to 0.1%). The chain links TRDV2 to TRDJ1; 11 bases align to TRDD3. Germline CDR1 is GEAIGNYY and CDR2 is EKD. This CDR3 has 17 amino acids. Trimming removed 4 bases from V and 0 bases from J; junction bases left unmatched: 9. The CDR3 DNA reads as TGTGCCTGTGAGGGGCTGGGGGATACAGGGTACACCGATAAACTCATCTTT. It codes for CACEGLGDTGYTDKLIF.

This clone was detected a few times. The chain uses TRDV2 and TRDJ1; TRDD3 matches at 11 bases. From germline, CDR1 is GEAIGNYY and CDR2 EKD. CDR3 length: 21 residues. V shed 0 bases and J 2 bases; nucleotides not matched to a gene: 19. In DNA form, the CDR3 reads TGTGCCTGTGACACCGTACTGGGGGATAAGGGACCAGACCGTATGACCGATAAACTCATCTTT. Translating gives CACDTVLGDKGPDRMTDKLIF.

Turning to this clone: A much larger clone is a single base away; this may be a read error. V gene TRDV2 combines with J gene TRDJ1, with 7 bases that match TRDD3. Germline CDR1 and CDR2: GEAIGNYY and EKD. The CDR3 contains 18 residues. With 2 bases clipped from V and 0 bases from J, the junction kept 14 bases outside the gene matches. CDR3 nucleotide sequence: TGTGCCTGTGACATCTTGACTCTGGGATACAAGTACACCGATAAACTCATCTTT. Its protein is CACDILTLGYKYTDKLIF.

By sample fraction, this clone is medium-sized. The chain is built from TRDV2 and TRDJ1; 7 bases map to TRDD3. V dropped 1 base and J dropped 0; count of bases not matched to a gene: 16. Germline loops: CDR1 GEAIGNYY, CDR2 EKD. CDR3 length: 19 residues. CDR3 coding DNA: TGTGCCTGTGACACGATTCGGGGCTCAAACTGGGGAGACACCGATAAACTCATCTTT. Its protein product is CACDTIRGSNWGDTDKLIF.

This clone has only a few counts. TCRdb's listed protein matches a much larger clone and diverges from this DNA's translation at residue 14, likely through a read error; the protein shown comes from the DNA. V usage is TRDV2 and J usage is TRDJ1, with 11 bases matching TRDD3. Germline assignment: CDR1 GEAIGNYY and CDR2 EKD. This CDR3 is 15 amino acids long. CDR3: CACLLLGDKGDKLTF. The DNA for the CDR3 is TGTGCCTGTCTTCTACTGGGGGATAAGGGCGATAAACTCACCTTT.

This clone is termed medium-sized. This chain uses TRDV2 with TRDJ1, with D unclear. The CDR3 loop spans 14 amino acids. With 4 bases removed from V and 2 bases from J, the gap between germline ends came to 13 bases. Germline CDR1 GEAIGNYY, CDR2 EKD. CDR3 sequence reads: CACDDLIFTDKLIF. In nucleotides, the CDR3 is TGTGCCTGTGATGATTTAATTTTTACCGATAAACTCATCTTT.

This clone appeared many times. J is TRDJ1 and V is TRDV2; 10 nucleotides match TRDD3. V shed 3 bases and J 1 base; nucleotides not matched to a gene: 7. The germline CDR1 and CDR2 sequences are GEAIGNYY and EKD. CDR3 size: 16 residues. The CDR3 coding sequence is TGTGCCTGTGACGCCGTACTGGGGGATTCCACCGATAAACTCATCTTT. Translated, it gives CACDAVLGDSTDKLIF.

This clone turned up a few times. For this DNA, TCRdb reports the protein of a much larger clone, which diverges at residue 4, most likely from a read error; the protein presented here is translated directly from the DNA. This chain links TRDV2 with TRDJ1, with 10 positions matching TRDD3. J gave up 10 bases and V 5 bases, and 24 bases lay outside the gene matches. CDR1 is GEAIGNYY, CDR2 EKD, per germline. The CDR3 is made up of 18 amino acids. CDR3 sequence reads: CACGSVLGDASMQSTLIF. The CDR3 nucleotides are TGTGCCTGTGGCTCGGTACTGGGGGATGCATCCATGCAATCGACACTCATCTTT.

This clone was picked up a small number of times. The junction and the germline gene differ at one end; a read error may be behind it. Other DNA sequences from this sample encode an identical CDR3 as well. The chain uses TRDV2 and TRDJ1, with 11 bases fitting TRDD3. CDR3 length: 20 residues. CDR1 and CDR2 from the germline V gene are GEAIGNYY and EKD. CDR3 nucleotide sequence: TGTGCCTGCGACACAGTTCCTCACCAGGGGCTGGGGGATACCTCCGATAAACTCATCTTT. This codes for CACDTVPHQGLGDTSDKLIF.